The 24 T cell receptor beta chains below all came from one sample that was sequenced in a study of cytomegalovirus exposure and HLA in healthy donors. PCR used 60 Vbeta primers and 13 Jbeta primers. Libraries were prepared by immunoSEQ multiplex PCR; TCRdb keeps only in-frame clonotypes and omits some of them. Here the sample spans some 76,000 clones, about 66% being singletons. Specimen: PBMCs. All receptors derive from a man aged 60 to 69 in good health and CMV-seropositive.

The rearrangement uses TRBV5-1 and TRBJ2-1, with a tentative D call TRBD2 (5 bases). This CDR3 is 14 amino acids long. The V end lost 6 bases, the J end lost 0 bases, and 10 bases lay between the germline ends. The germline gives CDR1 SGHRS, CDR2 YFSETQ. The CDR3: CASNGLASYNEQFF. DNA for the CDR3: TGCGCCAGCAACGGACTCGCCTCCTACAATGAGCAGTTCTTC.

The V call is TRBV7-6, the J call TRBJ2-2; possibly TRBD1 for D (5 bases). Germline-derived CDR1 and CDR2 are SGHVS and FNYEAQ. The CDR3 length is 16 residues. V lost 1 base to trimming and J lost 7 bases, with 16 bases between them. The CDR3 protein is CASSLEVQGAGGELFF. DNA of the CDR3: TGTGCCAGCAGCTTAGAAGTACAAGGGGCCGGCGGGGAGCTGTTTTTT.

CDR3 bases: TGTGCCAGCAGTCCCGACTATGGCTACACCTTC. Its protein product is CASSPDYGYTF. V is TRBV6-6 and J is TRBJ1-2, with D uncertain. CDR3 size: 11 residues. Germline V lookup: CDR1 MNHNY, CDR2 SVGAGI (reference sequence). V gave up 5 bases and J gave up 3 bases, with 4 bases separating them.

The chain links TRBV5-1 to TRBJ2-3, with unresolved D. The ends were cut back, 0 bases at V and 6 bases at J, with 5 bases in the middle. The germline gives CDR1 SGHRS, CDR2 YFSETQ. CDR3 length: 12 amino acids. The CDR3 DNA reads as TGCGCCAGCAGCTTGGGCCAGGATACGCAGTATTTT. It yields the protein CASSLGQDTQYF.

The CDR3 sequence: CASNQGQVPYEQYF. CDR3 in DNA: TGTGCCAGCAACCAGGGACAGGTCCCCTACGAGCAGTACTTC. The chain has TRBV7-9 and TRBJ2-7; TRBD1 matches 8 bases. This CDR3 comprises 14 residues. V shed 7 bases and J 2 bases; nucleotides not matched to a gene: 7. CDR1 and CDR2 (germline): SEHNR, FQNEAQ (reference sequence).

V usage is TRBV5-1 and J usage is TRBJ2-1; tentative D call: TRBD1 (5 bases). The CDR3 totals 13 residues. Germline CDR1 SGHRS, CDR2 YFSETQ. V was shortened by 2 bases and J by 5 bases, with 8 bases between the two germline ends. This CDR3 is CASSLTGDNEQFF. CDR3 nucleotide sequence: TGCGCCAGCAGCTTAACAGGCGACAATGAGCAGTTCTTC.

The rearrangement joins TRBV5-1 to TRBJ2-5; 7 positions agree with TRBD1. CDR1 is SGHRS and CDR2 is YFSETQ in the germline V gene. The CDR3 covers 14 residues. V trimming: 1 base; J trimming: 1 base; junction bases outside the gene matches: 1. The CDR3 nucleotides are TGCGCCAGCAGCTTGTCAGGGGGCCAAGAGACCCAGTACTTC. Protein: CASSLSGGQETQYF.

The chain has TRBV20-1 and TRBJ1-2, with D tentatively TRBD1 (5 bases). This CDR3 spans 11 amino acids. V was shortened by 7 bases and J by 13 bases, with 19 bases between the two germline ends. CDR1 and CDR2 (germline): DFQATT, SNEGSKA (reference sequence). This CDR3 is CSVKENRGGTF. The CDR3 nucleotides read TGCAGTGTTAAGGAAAACCGGGGGGGCACCTTC.

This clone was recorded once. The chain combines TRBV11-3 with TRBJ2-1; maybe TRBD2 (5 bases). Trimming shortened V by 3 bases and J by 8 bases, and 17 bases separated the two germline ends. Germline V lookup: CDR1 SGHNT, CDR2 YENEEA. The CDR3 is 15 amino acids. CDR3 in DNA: TGTGCCAGCAGCTTTGGGGAGTCCGGGGTCTATGAGCAGTTCTTC. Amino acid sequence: CASSFGESGVYEQFF. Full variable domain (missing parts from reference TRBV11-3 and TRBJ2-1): EAGVVQSPRYKIIEKKQPVAFWCNPISGHNTLYWYLQNLGQGPELLIRYENEEAVDDSQLPKDRFSAERLKGVDSTLKIQPAELGDSAVYLCASSFGESGVYEQFFGPGTRLTVL.

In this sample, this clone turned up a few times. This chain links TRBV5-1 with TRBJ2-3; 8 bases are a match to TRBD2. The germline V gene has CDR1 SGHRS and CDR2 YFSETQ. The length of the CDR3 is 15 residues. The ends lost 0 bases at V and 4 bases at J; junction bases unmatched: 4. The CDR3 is CASSLGASGSDTQYF. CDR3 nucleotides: TGCGCCAGCAGCTTGGGGGCTAGCGGGTCAGATACGCAGTATTTT. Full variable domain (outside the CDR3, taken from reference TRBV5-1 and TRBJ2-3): KAGVTQTPRYLIKTRGQQVTLSCSPISGHRSVSWYQQTPGQGLQFLFEYFSETQRNKGNFPGRFSGRQFSNSRSEMNVSTLELGDSALYLCASSLGASGSDTQYFGPGTRLTVL.

The CDR3 loop is CAISALGGNTEAFF. CDR3 coding DNA: TGTGCCATCAGTGCCCTCGGGGGGAACACTGAAGCTTTCTTT. The V and J genes are TRBV10-3 and TRBJ1-1, with D possibly matching TRBD1 (5 bases). Germline assignment: CDR1 ENHRY and CDR2 SYGVKD. V was shortened by 4 bases and J by 1 base, with 10 bases between the two germline ends. This CDR3 contains 14 residues.

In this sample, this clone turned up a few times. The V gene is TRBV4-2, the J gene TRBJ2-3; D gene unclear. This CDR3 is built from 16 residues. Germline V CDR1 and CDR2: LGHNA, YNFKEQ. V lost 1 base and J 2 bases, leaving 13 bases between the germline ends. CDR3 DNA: TGTGCCAGCAGCCAAGTAAGCAACCAGGTCACAGATACGCAGTATTTT. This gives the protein CASSQVSNQVTDTQYF.

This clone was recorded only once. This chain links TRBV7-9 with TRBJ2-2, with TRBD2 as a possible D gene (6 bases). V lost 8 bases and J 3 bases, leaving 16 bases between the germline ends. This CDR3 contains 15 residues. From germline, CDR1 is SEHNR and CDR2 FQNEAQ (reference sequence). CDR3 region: CASQGQGGDTGELFF. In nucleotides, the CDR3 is TGTGCCAGCCAGGGCCAGGGAGGTGACACCGGGGAGCTGTTTTTT.

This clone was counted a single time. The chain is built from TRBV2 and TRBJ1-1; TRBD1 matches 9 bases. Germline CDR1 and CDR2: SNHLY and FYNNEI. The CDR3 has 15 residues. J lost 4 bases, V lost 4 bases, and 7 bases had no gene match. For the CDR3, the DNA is TGTGCCAGCAGTGGACCGGGACAGGGAGGCACTGAAGCTTTCTTT. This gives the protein CASSGPGQGGTEAFF.

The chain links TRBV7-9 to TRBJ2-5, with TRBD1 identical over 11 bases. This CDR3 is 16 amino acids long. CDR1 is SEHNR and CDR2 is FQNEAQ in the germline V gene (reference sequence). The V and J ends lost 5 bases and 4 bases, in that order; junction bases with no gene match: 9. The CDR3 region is CASSPTGQGARETQYF. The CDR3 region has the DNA TGTGCCAGCAGCCCCACCGGACAGGGGGCGAGAGAGACCCAGTACTTC.

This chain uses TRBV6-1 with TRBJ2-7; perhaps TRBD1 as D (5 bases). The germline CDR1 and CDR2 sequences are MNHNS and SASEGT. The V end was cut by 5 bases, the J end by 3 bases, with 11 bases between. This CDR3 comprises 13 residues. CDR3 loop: CASSLSRGYEQYF. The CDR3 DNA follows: TGTGCCAGCAGTCTTTCTAGGGGCTACGAGCAGTACTTC.

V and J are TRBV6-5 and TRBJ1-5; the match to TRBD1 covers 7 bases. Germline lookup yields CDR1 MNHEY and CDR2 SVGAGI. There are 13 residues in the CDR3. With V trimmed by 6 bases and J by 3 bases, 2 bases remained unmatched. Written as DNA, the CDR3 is TGTGCCAGCAGGGGACAGTTCAATCAGCCCCAGCATTTT. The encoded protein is CASRGQFNQPQHF.

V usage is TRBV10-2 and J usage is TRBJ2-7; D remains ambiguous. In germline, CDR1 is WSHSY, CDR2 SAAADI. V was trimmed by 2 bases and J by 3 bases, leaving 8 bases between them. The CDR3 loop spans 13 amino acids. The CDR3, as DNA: TGCGCCAGCAGTGAGGACCCAGGCTACGAGCAGTACTTC. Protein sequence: CASSEDPGYEQYF.

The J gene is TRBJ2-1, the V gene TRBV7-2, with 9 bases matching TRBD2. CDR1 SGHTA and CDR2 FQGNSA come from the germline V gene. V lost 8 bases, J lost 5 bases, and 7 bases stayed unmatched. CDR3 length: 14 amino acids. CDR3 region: CASLRTSANNEQFF. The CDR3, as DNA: TGTGCCAGCTTAAGGACTAGCGCTAACAATGAGCAGTTCTTC.

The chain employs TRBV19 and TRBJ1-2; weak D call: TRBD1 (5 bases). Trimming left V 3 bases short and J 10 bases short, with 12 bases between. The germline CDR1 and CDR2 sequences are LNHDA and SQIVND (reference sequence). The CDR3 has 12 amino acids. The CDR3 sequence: CASSIGGVDYTF. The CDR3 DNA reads TGTGCCAGTAGTATCGGGGGGGTCGACTACACCTTC. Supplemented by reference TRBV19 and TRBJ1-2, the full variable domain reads DGGITQSPKYLFRKEGQNVTLSCEQNLNHDAMYWYRQDPGQGLRLIYYSQIVNDFQKGDIAEGYSVSREKKESFPLTVTSAQKNPTAFYLCASSIGGVDYTFGSGTRLTVV.

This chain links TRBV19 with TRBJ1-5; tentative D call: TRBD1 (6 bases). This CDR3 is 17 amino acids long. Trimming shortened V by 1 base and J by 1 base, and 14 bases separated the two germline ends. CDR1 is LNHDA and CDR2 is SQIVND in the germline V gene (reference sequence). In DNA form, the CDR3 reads TGTGCCAGTAGTATAGGTGCTACAGGGCTCAGCAATCAGCCCCAGCATTTT. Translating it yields CASSIGATGLSNQPQHF.

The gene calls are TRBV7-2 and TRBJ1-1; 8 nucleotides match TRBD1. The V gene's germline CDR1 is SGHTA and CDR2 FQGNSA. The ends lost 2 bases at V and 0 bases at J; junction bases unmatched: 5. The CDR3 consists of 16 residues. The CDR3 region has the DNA TGTGCCAGCAGCTTATTTCAGGGGGCATTGAACACTGAAGCTTTCTTT. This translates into CASSLFQGALNTEAFF.

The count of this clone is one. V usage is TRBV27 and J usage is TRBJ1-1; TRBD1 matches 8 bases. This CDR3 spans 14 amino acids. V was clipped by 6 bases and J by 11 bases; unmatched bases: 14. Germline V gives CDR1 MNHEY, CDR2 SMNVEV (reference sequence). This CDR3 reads CASRNGQGSFGAFF. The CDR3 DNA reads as TGTGCCAGCAGGAATGGACAGGGTTCATTCGGGGCTTTCTTT.

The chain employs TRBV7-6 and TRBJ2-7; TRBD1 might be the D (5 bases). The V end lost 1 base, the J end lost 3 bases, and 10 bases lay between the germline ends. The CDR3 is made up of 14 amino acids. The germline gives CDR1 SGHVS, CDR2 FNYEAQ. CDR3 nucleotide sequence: TGTGCCAGCAGCTTAGAAACAGGCCTCTACGAGCAGTACTTC. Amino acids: CASSLETGLYEQYF.